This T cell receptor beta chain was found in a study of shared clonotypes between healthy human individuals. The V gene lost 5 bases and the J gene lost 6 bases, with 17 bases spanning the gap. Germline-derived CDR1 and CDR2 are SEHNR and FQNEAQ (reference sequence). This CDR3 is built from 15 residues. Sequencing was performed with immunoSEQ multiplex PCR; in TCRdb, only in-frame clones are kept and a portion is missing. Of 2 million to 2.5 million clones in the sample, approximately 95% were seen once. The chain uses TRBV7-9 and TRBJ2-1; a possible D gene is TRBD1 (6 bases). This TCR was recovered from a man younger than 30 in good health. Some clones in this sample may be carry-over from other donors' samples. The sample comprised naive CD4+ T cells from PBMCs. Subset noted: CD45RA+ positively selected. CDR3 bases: TGTGCCAGCAGCCGAAGGGGGAACGCTTTCAATGAGCAGTTCTTC. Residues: CASSRRGNAFNEQFF. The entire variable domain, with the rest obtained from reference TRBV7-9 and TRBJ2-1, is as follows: DTGVSQNPRHKITKRGQNVTFRCDPISEHNRLYWYRQTLGQGPEFLTYFQNEAQLEKSRLLSDRFSAERPKGSFSTLEIQRTEQGDSAMYLCASSRRGNAFNEQFFGPGTRLTVL.